This TCR beta chain originates from a study of OX40 agonist ivuxolimab in advanced cancers. At the level of the study: Patients were infused with ivuxolimab every 2 weeks at 0.01 to 10 mg/kg. Eligibility rules accepted prior anti-PD-1, anti-PD-L1 or anti-CTLA-4 therapy, and around 38% had some.

Sequencing used immunoSEQ multiplex PCR; TCRdb keeps in-frame clones, though not all of them. The sample records about 91,000 clones, 87% being singletons. Collection of blood occurred at baseline, at cycle 4 day 1, and at cycle 7 day 1. The origin of this receptor is an adult with an advanced solid tumor such as melanoma, head and neck, liver or kidney cancer. Sequenced here: CD4+ or CD8+ T cells sorted from blood, sampled in a trial of the OX40 agonist ivuxolimab.

In nucleotides, the CDR3 is TGCGCCAGCAGAGCGCGGGACAGGCAGTACCAAGAGACCCAGTACTTC. It encodes CASRARDRQYQETQYF. The chain joins TRBV10-2 to TRBJ2-5; TRBD1 agrees at 8 bases. The CDR3 runs 16 residues. Germline loops: CDR1 WSHSY, CDR2 SAAADI. Trimming at V came to 6 bases and at J to 0 bases, leaving 9 bases not matched to a gene.